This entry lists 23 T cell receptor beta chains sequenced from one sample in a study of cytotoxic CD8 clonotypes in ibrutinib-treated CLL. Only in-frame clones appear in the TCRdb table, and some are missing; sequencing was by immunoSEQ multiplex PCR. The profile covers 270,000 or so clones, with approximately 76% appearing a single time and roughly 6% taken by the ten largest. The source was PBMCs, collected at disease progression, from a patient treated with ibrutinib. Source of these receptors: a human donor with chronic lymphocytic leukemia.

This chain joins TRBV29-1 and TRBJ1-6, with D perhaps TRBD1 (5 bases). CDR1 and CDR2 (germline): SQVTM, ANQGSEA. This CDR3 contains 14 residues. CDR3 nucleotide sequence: TGCAGAGACGAAGGGGCAGTAGGGAATTCACCCCTCCACTTT. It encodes CRDEGAVGNSPLHF.

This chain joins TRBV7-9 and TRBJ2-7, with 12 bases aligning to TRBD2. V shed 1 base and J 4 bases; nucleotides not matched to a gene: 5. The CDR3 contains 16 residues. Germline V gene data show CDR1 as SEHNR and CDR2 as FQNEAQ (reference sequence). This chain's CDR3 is CASSLVRLAGEYEQYF. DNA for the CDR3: TGTGCCAGCAGCTTAGTGAGACTAGCGGGGGAGTACGAGCAGTACTTC.

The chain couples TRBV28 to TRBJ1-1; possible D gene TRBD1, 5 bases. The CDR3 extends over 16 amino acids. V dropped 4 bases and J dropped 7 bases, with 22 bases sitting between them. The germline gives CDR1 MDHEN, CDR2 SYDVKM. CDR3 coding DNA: TGTGCCAGCAGTTCAGACCGGCGCAGTGGGGCGGGTGAAGCTTTCTTT. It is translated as CASSSDRRSGAGEAFF.

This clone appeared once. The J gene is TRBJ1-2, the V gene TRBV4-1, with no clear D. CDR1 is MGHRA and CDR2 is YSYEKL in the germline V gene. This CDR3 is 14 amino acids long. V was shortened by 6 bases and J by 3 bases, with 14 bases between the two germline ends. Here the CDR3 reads CASSQPAWDYGYTF. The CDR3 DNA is TGCGCCAGCAGTCAACCCGCCTGGGACTATGGCTACACCTTC.

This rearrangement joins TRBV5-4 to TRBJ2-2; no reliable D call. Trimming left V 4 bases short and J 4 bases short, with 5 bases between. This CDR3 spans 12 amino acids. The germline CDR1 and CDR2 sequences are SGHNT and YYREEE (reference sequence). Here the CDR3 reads CASSIPTGELFF. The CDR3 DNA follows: TGTGCCAGCAGCATCCCCACCGGGGAGCTGTTTTTT.

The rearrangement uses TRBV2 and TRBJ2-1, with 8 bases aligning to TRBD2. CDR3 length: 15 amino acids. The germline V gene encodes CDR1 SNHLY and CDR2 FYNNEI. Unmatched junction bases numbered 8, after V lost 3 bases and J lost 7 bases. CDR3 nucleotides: TGTGCCAGCAGTGATCCGGGAGGGCCCTCGAATGAGCAGTTCTTC. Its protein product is CASSDPGGPSNEQFF.

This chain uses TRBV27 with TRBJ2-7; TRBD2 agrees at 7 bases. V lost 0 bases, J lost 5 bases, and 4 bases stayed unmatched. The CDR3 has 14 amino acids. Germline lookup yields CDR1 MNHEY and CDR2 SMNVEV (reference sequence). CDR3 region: CASSLSYAGDEQYF. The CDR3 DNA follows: TGTGCCAGCAGTTTATCCTACGCGGGAGACGAGCAGTACTTC.

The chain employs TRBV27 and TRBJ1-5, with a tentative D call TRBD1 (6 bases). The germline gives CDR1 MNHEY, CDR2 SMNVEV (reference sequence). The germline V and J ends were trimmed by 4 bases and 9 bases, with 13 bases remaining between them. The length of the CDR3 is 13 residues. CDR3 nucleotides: TGTGCCAGCAGTTCCGCAGGGGTGGTGCCCCAGCATTTT. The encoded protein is CASSSAGVVPQHF.

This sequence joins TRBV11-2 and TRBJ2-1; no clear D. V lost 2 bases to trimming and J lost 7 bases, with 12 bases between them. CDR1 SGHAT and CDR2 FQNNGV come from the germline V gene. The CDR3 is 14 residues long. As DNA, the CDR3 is TGTGCCAGCAGCTTAAGGACGTTAGGGAATGAGCAGTTCTTC. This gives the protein CASSLRTLGNEQFF.

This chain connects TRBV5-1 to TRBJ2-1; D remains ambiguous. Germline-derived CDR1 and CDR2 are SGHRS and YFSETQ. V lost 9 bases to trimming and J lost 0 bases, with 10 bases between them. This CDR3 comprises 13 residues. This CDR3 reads CATSHSSYNEQFF. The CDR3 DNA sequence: TGCGCCACCTCCCACAGCTCCTACAATGAGCAGTTCTTC.

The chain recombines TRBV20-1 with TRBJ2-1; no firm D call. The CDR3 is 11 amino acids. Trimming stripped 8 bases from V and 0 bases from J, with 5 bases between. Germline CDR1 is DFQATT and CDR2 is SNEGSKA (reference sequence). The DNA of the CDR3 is TGCAGTCGGAGCTCCTACAATGAGCAGTTCTTC. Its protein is CSRSSYNEQFF.

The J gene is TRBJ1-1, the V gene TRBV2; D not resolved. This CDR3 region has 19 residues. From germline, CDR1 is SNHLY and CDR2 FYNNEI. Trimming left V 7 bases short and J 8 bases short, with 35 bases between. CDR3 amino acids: CASKIQWTQKGWRAGEAFF. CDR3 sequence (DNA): TGTGCCAGCAAAATTCAGTGGACGCAGAAGGGCTGGAGGGCCGGAGAAGCTTTCTTT.

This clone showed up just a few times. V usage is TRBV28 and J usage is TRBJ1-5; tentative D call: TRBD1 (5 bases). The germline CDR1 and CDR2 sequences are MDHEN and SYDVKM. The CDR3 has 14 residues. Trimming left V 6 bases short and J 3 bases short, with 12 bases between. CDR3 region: CASREGYNNQPQHF. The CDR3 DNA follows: TGTGCCAGCAGAGAGGGGTATAACAATCAGCCCCAGCATTTT.

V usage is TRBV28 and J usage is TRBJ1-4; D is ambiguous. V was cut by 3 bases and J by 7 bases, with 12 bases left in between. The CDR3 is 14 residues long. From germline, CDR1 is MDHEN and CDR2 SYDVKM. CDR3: CASSFHSPGEKLFF. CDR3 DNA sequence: TGTGCCAGCAGTTTCCACAGCCCGGGTGAAAAACTGTTTTTT.

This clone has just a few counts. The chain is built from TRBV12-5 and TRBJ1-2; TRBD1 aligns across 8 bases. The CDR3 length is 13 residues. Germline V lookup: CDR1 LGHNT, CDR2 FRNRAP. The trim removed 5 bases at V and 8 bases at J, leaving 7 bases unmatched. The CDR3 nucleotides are TGTGCTAGTGGTCAGGACAGGGCTCAAGGCTACACCTTC. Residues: CASGQDRAQGYTF.

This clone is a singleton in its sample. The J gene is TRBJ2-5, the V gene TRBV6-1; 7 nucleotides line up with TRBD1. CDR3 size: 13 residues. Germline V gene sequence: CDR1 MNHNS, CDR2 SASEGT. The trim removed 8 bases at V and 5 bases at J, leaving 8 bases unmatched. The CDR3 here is CASGTTGLETQYF. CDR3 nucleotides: TGTGCCAGCGGTACGACAGGGTTGGAGACCCAGTACTTC.

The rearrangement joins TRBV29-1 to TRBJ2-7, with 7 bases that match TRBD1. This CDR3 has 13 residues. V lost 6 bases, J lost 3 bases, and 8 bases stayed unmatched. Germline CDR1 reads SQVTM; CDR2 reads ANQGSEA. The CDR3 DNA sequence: TGCAGCGTGATGACAGGGATTCTCTACGAGCAGTACTTC. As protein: CSVMTGILYEQYF.

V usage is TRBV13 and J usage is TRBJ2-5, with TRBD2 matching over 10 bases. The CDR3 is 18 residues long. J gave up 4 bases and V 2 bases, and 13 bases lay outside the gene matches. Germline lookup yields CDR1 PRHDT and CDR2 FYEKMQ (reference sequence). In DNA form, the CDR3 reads TGTGCCAGCAGCTTAATCGGGCTAGCGGGAGATAGGCGAGAGACCCAGTACTTC. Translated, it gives CASSLIGLAGDRRETQYF.

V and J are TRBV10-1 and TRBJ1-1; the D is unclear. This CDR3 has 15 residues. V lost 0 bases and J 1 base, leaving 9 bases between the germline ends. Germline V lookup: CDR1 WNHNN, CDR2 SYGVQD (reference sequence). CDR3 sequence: CASSESRGRNTEAFF. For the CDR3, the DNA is TGCGCCAGCAGTGAGTCCCGGGGTCGGAACACTGAAGCTTTCTTT.

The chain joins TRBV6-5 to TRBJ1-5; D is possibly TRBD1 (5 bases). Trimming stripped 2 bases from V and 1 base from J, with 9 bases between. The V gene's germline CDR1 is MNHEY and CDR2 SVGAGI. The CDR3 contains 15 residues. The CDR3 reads CASSYQGLSNQPQHF. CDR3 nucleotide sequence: TGTGCCAGCAGTTACCAGGGATTAAGCAATCAGCCCCAGCATTTT.

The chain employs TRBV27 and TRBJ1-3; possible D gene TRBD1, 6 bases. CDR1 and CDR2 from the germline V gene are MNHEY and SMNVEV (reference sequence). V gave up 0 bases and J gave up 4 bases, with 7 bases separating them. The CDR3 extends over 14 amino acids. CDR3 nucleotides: TGTGCCAGCAGTTTATCGGGGGCCGGAAACACCATATATTTT. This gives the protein CASSLSGAGNTIYF.

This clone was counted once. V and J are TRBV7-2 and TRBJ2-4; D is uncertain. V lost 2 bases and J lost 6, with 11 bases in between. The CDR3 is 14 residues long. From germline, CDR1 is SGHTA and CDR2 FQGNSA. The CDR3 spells CASSLSSTVNIQYF. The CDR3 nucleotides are TGTGCCAGCAGCTTAAGCTCCACGGTAAACATTCAGTACTTC.

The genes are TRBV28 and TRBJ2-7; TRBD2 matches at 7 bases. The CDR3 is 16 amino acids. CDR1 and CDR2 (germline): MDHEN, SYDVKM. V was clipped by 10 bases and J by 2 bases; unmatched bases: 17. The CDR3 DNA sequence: TGTGCCACCTTGGTTCGGGCGGGAGTTATCCCCTACGAGCAGTACTTC. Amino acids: CATLVRAGVIPYEQYF.